The 25 T cell receptor beta chains listed next were all sequenced from one sample in a study of blood T cell repertoires in COVID-19. Repertoires were generated with immunoSEQ multiplex PCR, while TCRdb's copy carries only in-frame clones and drops some. The sample contains under 95,000 clones, 70% to 90% of which appear only once. The sample was peripheral blood. The receptors originated from a man aged 35-49 years with acute or convalescent COVID-19.

The rearrangement joins TRBV18 to TRBJ2-5, with 10 bases identical to TRBD2. The CDR3 loop spans 15 amino acids. The V gene end was trimmed by 2 bases and the J gene end by 4 bases; junction bases not matched to a gene: 4. Per germline, CDR1 KGHSH and CDR2 LQKENI. The CDR3 DNA reads as TGTGCCAGCTCACCAATGGTAGCGGGGGGAGAGACCCAGTACTTC. This sequence encodes CASSPMVAGGETQYF.

This rearrangement joins TRBV6-2 or TRBV6-3 to TRBJ2-1; 7 positions match TRBD2. The CDR3 is 15 residues long. V was pared by 1 base and J by 3 bases, with 3 bases of the junction left unmatched. Germline V gives CDR1 MNHEY, CDR2 SVGEGT. The DNA of the CDR3 is TGTGCCAGCAGTTACTTAGCGGGCGACTACAATGAGCAGTTCTTC. Protein product: CASSYLAGDYNEQFF.

This sequence joins TRBV4-2 and TRBJ2-2; D is undetermined. The CDR3 contains 13 residues. Trimming stripped 5 bases from V and 3 bases from J, with 7 bases between. Per the germline V gene, CDR1 is LGHNA and CDR2 is YNFKEQ. CDR3 sequence: CASSNTDTGELFF. CDR3 coding DNA: TGTGCCAGCAGCAATACAGACACCGGGGAGCTGTTTTTT.

V and J are TRBV24-1 and TRBJ1-5; tentative D call: TRBD1 (6 bases). Trimming cost V 6 bases and J 4 bases, with 15 bases left between them. The CDR3 is 15 residues long. Per the germline V gene, CDR1 is KGHDR and CDR2 is SFDVKD. Here the CDR3 DNA reads TGTGCCACCAGTTCCAGGACAGATCTAAATCAGCCCCAGCATTTT. Its protein is CATSSRTDLNQPQHF.

V and J are TRBV11-2 and TRBJ2-1; D unresolved. Germline V gene data show CDR1 as SGHAT and CDR2 as FQNNGV. The CDR3 length is 17 residues. V was pared by 4 bases and J by 0 bases, with 16 bases between. CDR3 sequence reads: CASSSDPSVSSYNEQFF. In DNA, the CDR3 is TGTGCCAGCAGCTCCGACCCAAGCGTGAGCTCCTACAATGAGCAGTTCTTC.

The chain recombines TRBV4-1 with TRBJ2-1; 11 bases agree with TRBD2. Germline V gene lookup returns CDR1 MGHRA and CDR2 YSYEKL. The CDR3 is 18 residues long. J lost 2 bases, V lost 1 base, and 7 bases had no gene match. CDR3 sequence reads: CASSQVDLGLAAYNEQFF. The CDR3, as DNA: TGCGCCAGCAGCCAAGTCGACCTGGGACTAGCGGCCTACAATGAGCAGTTCTTC.

The J gene is TRBJ1-4, the V gene TRBV6-5, with D unresolved. The V and J ends lost 7 bases and 10 bases respectively, with 10 bases between them. Germline CDR1 is MNHEY and CDR2 is SVGAGI. The CDR3 is made up of 11 amino acids. The DNA for the CDR3 is TGTGCCAGCAAGCAGGCGGGAAAACTGTTTTTT. The encoded protein is CASKQAGKLFF.

This chain connects TRBV3-1 (or the pseudogene TRBV3-2) to TRBJ2-2, with D hard to call. There are 15 residues in the CDR3. The germline V gene has CDR1 LGHDT and CDR2 YNNKEL (reference sequence). The germline V and J ends were trimmed by 4 bases and 1 base, with 10 bases remaining between them. CDR3 coding DNA: TGTGCCAGCAGCCTTCGACAAATGAACACCGGGGAGCTGTTTTTT. Translating gives CASSLRQMNTGELFF.

J is TRBJ1-4 and V is TRBV20-1, with D perhaps TRBD1 (5 bases). Looked up from germline, CDR1 is DFQATT and CDR2 is SNEGSKA (reference sequence). The CDR3 is made up of 11 amino acids. V was clipped by 5 bases and J by 10 bases, with 11 bases between them. This chain's CDR3 is CSAGGVGKLFF. The CDR3 region has the DNA TGCAGTGCTGGGGGGGTGGGAAAACTGTTTTTT.

The chain recombines TRBV30 with TRBJ2-7; perhaps TRBD1 as D (6 bases). The germline V gene has CDR1 GTSNPN and CDR2 SVGIG (reference sequence). This CDR3 contains 12 residues. CDR3 DNA: TGTTCCGTTGGCCAGGGGCCCGCGGAGCAGTACTTC. Translating it yields CSVGQGPAEQYF. The whole variable domain, filled in from reference TRBV30 and TRBJ2-7, reads SQTIHQWPATLVQPVGSPLSLECTVEGTSNPNLYWYRQAAGRGLQLLFYSVGIGQISSEVPQNLSASRPQDRQFILSSKKLLLSDSGFYLCSVGQGPAEQYFGPGTRLTVT.

The genes are TRBV18 and TRBJ1-5, with 7 bases matching TRBD1. Germline V gene data show CDR1 as KGHSH and CDR2 as LQKENI. CDR3 length: 16 amino acids. After removal of 3 bases from V and 0 bases from J, the junction contained 5 bases not matched to a gene. CDR3 region: CASSPSGQISNQPQHF. The CDR3 DNA is TGTGCCAGCTCACCCTCGGGACAGATTAGCAATCAGCCCCAGCATTTT.

The chain couples TRBV15 to TRBJ2-1; possible D gene TRBD1, 5 bases. The CDR3 totals 12 residues. V dropped 11 bases and J dropped 2 bases, with 10 bases sitting between them. Germline values: CDR1 LNHNV, CDR2 YYDKDF (reference sequence). CDR3 nucleotide sequence: TGTGCCTCAGGGTTAGCCTACAATGAGCAGTTCTTC. Translation: CASGLAYNEQFF.

This chain uses TRBV6-1 with TRBJ2-2, with D possibly being TRBD2 (5 bases). Germline V CDR1 and CDR2: MNHNS, SASEGT. This CDR3 spans 15 amino acids. Trimming pared 2 bases from V and 6 bases from J, leaving 13 bases between. CDR3 in DNA: TGTGCCAGCAGTGAATTAAGAGGGATAGCCGGGGAGCTGTTTTTT. Residues: CASSELRGIAGELFF.

This clone has just a few counts. The chain recombines TRBV7-2 with TRBJ1-5, with D unresolved. The V end lost 1 base, the J end lost 6 bases, and 10 bases lay between the germline ends. Germline-derived CDR1 and CDR2 are SGHTA and FQGNSA. This CDR3 has 14 amino acids. CDR3 sequence: CASSLVMSGQPQHF. The CDR3 DNA is TGTGCCAGCAGCTTAGTAATGAGTGGTCAGCCCCAGCATTTT.

The CDR3 DNA is TGTGCCAGCAGTGAACAGGGGTTCAATCAGCCCCAGCATTTT. It translates to CASSEQGFNQPQHF. The rearrangement uses TRBV6-1 and TRBJ1-5, with D tentatively TRBD1 (6 bases). The germline V gene has CDR1 MNHNS and CDR2 SASEGT. Trimming removed 2 bases from V and 3 bases from J, with 8 bases in between. The CDR3 contains 14 residues.

Only one count was recorded for this clone. For the CDR3, the DNA is TGTGCCAGCAGTTCCACGGAGGGAATTCAGCCCCAGCATTTT. Protein product: CASSSTEGIQPQHF. V and J are TRBV6-1 and TRBJ1-5; D gene ambiguous. The CDR3 contains 14 residues. V was trimmed by 5 bases and J by 6 bases, leaving 14 bases between them. Germline-derived CDR1 and CDR2 are MNHNS and SASEGT.

This clone has a handful of counts. This sequence joins TRBV5-1 and TRBJ2-2, with TRBD1 as a possible D gene (5 bases). The CDR3 loop spans 14 amino acids. The germline CDR1 and CDR2 sequences are SGHRS and YFSETQ. V lost 4 bases and J 1 base, leaving 8 bases between the germline ends. The CDR3 reads CASSGRVNTGELFF. CDR3 nucleotides: TGCGCCAGCAGCGGCAGGGTGAACACCGGGGAGCTGTTTTTT.

CDR3 sequence (DNA): TGTGCCAGCAAACTTACAGGGTACACAGATACGCAGTATTTT. It is translated as CASKLTGYTDTQYF. The gene calls are TRBV7-3 and TRBJ2-3; maybe TRBD1 (6 bases). V lost 7 bases to trimming and J lost 2 bases, with 13 bases between them. Germline CDR1 reads SGHTA; CDR2 reads FQGTGA. CDR3 size: 14 residues.

V and J are TRBV12-5 and TRBJ2-2; 7 bases are a match to TRBD1. V trimming: 5 bases; J trimming: 1 base; junction bases outside the gene matches: 7. CDR1 LGHNT and CDR2 FRNRAP come from the germline V gene. The CDR3 contains 16 residues. The CDR3 nucleotides are TGTGCTAGTGGTGAAACCGGGACAGAGAACACCGGGGAGCTGTTTTTT. Its translation: CASGETGTENTGELFF.

The chain employs TRBV7-9 and TRBJ2-1; 7 bases fit TRBD2. The CDR3 sequence is 15 residues long. V dropped 5 bases and J dropped 8; count of bases not matched to a gene: 12. Germline CDR1 reads SEHNR; CDR2 reads FQNEAQ (reference sequence). DNA of the CDR3: TGTGCCAGCAGCCTGGGACCCACGGGGGGAGATGAGCAGTTCTTC. It translates to CASSLGPTGGDEQFF.

The chain uses TRBV10-3 and TRBJ2-7; weak D call: TRBD1 (5 bases). V lost 3 bases to trimming and J lost 5 bases, with 11 bases between them. CDR1 ENHRY and CDR2 SYGVKD come from the germline V gene. The CDR3 extends over 13 amino acids. The CDR3 region is CAISDPRAHEQYF. CDR3 coding DNA: TGTGCCATCAGTGATCCCAGGGCCCACGAGCAGTACTTC.

For the CDR3, the DNA is TGTGCCTGGAGAGGTTTAGTTAGCGGGGGATTGGGAGAGACCCAGTACTTC. Amino acid sequence: CAWRGLVSGGLGETQYF. The chain couples TRBV30 to TRBJ2-5, with 9 bases identical to TRBD2. The germline V gene encodes CDR1 GTSNPN and CDR2 SVGIG (reference sequence). J was trimmed by 4 bases and V by 3 bases; bases with no gene match: 15. CDR3 length equals 17 residues. Filled out from reference TRBV30 and TRBJ2-5, the complete variable domain reads SQTIHQWPATLVQPVGSPLSLECTVEGTSNPNLYWYRQAAGRGLQLLFYSVGIGQISSEVPQNLSASRPQDRQFILSSKKLLLSDSGFYLCAWRGLVSGGLGETQYFGPGTRLLVL.

The chain links TRBV27 to TRBJ1-1; TRBD1 aligns across 9 bases. J was trimmed by 4 bases and V by 6 bases; bases with no gene match: 3. CDR1 and CDR2 (germline): MNHEY, SMNVEV (reference sequence). This CDR3 has 13 residues. CDR3 in DNA: TGTGCCAGCAGGGGACAGGGAGGCACTGAAGCTTTCTTT. Translating gives CASRGQGGTEAFF.

This clone was seen just once. This chain uses TRBV19 with TRBJ1-2, with D unresolved. Germline V gene data show CDR1 as LNHDA and CDR2 as SQIVND (reference sequence). This CDR3 contains 12 residues. The V end lost 9 bases, the J end lost 0 bases, and 8 bases lay between the germline ends. The CDR3 is CASREPNYGYTF. For the CDR3, the DNA is TGTGCCAGCCGGGAACCTAACTATGGCTACACCTTC.

The chain carries TRBV6-6 and TRBJ2-5; perhaps TRBD2 as D (5 bases). The CDR3 has 14 amino acids. The V end lost 8 bases, the J end lost 5 bases, and 18 bases lay between the germline ends. CDR1 is MNHNY, CDR2 SVGAGI, per germline (reference sequence). The CDR3 DNA is TGTGCCAGCGGGCGGGCCCTAGCAGAGGAGACCCAGTACTTC. It yields the protein CASGRALAEETQYF.